The rows below give T cell receptor beta chains drawn from one sample of a study of T cells in localized non-small cell lung cancer. The protocol was immunoSEQ multiplex PCR, while the TCRdb copy is restricted to in-frame clones and leaves out a portion. The repertoire includes about 15,000 clones, approximately 85% of them detected once, and 4.2% sits in the top ten. The starting material was peripheral blood, obtained before any cancer treatment. The receptors were sampled from a woman between 40 and 69 years old with stage I lung adenocarcinoma. Both conserved end residues are part of each CDR3. The order of the fields is CDR3 DNA, CDR3 protein, clone size, V gene, D gene, J gene. The D gene is left open where the match is weak. The size field is filled for only some rows; it gives once, few, many or a size class.

cdr3_nt: TGTGCCAGCAGCGAAAGACAGGGCTGGGGTCCCTCCTACGAGCAGTACTTC
cdr3_aa: CASSERQGWGPSYEQYF
clone_size: NA
v_call: TRBV5-6
d_call: TRBD1
j_call: TRBJ2-7

cdr3_nt: TGTGCCTGGAGCTCAGGGGGCGGGGATGAAAAACTGTTTTTT
cdr3_aa: CAWSSGGGDEKLFF
clone_size: NA
v_call: TRBV30
d_call: TRBD1
j_call: TRBJ1-4

cdr3_nt: TGTGCCAGCAGCTTAGTTGAAACTGAAGCTTTCTTT
cdr3_aa: CASSLVETEAFF
clone_size: NA
v_call: TRBV7-6
d_call: NA
j_call: TRBJ1-1

cdr3_nt: TGTGCCAGCAGTACCCGCTCCAGCGGCAAAAACATTCAGTACTTC
cdr3_aa: CASSTRSSGKNIQYF
clone_size: NA
v_call: TRBV6-5
d_call: NA
j_call: TRBJ2-4

cdr3_nt: TGTGCCAGCAGGGGGGTTGCCGACGCCTACAATGAGCAGTTCTTC
cdr3_aa: CASRGVADAYNEQFF
clone_size: NA
v_call: TRBV7-2
d_call: NA
j_call: TRBJ2-1

cdr3_nt: TGTGCCAGTAGTACGGGGGGCCTCTGCACCTTC
cdr3_aa: CASSTGGLCTF
clone_size: NA
v_call: TRBV19
d_call: NA
j_call: TRBJ1-2

cdr3_nt: TGTGCCAGCAGCGACCCGAGGAGGGGTTCGGATACGCAGTATTTT
cdr3_aa: CASSDPRRGSDTQYF
clone_size: NA
v_call: TRBV7-2
d_call: NA
j_call: TRBJ2-3

cdr3_nt: TGTGCCAGCAGCTGGGGGACAGGCAGCACAGATACGCAGTATTTT
cdr3_aa: CASSWGTGSTDTQYF
clone_size: NA
v_call: TRBV5-4
d_call: TRBD1
j_call: TRBJ2-3

cdr3_nt: TGTGCCAGCAGCGTAACAGGGAACACTGAAGCTTTCTTT
cdr3_aa: CASSVTGNTEAFF
clone_size: NA
v_call: TRBV7-8
d_call: NA
j_call: TRBJ1-1

cdr3_nt: TGCGCCAGCAGCTTGGATGGGGGGAGAAATAATTCACCCCTCCACTTT
cdr3_aa: CASSLDGGRNNSPLHF
clone_size: NA
v_call: TRBV5-1
d_call: NA
j_call: TRBJ1-6

cdr3_nt: TGTGCCAGCAGCTTTCGCGGGGGGGCCTCCGATACGCAGTATTTT
cdr3_aa: CASSFRGGASDTQYF
clone_size: NA
v_call: TRBV7-9
d_call: TRBD2
j_call: TRBJ2-3

cdr3_nt: TGTGCCAGCAGCTTACGCAGGGATTCACCCCTCCACTTT
cdr3_aa: CASSLRRDSPLHF
clone_size: NA
v_call: TRBV7-8
d_call: NA
j_call: TRBJ1-6

cdr3_nt: TGTGCCAGCAGTTACTCCGGGACCCAATTTCATTCACCCCTCCACTTT
cdr3_aa: CASSYSGTQFHSPLHF
clone_size: NA
v_call: TRBV6-5
d_call: NA
j_call: TRBJ1-6

cdr3_nt: TGTGCCAGCAGAGCACCAATACTAGCGGGGCCCACAGATACGCAGTATTTT
cdr3_aa: CASRAPILAGPTDTQYF
clone_size: NA
v_call: TRBV7-8
d_call: TRBD2
j_call: TRBJ2-3

cdr3_nt: TGTGCCAGCACAAGGGAGGGGGGGCTGAACACTGAAGCTTTCTTT
cdr3_aa: CASTREGGLNTEAFF
clone_size: NA
v_call: TRBV6-6
d_call: NA
j_call: TRBJ1-1

cdr3_nt: TGTGCCAGCAGCCAATACGGGACTAGCGGGGGGCCAGGCACAGATACGCAGTATTTT
cdr3_aa: CASSQYGTSGGPGTDTQYF
clone_size: NA
v_call: TRBV4-2
d_call: TRBD2
j_call: TRBJ2-3

cdr3_nt: TGCGCCAGCAGCCTGGATTTCCCCAGGACAGGGGAGGACTTC
cdr3_aa: CASSLDFPRTGEDF
clone_size: NA
v_call: TRBV5-1
d_call: TRBD1
j_call: TRBJ2-5

cdr3_nt: TGTGCCAGCAGCCAAGAAGGACAGTTTTACGATGGCTACACCTTC
cdr3_aa: CASSQEGQFYDGYTF
clone_size: NA
v_call: TRBV14
d_call: NA
j_call: TRBJ1-2

cdr3_nt: TGTGCCTGGAGGTTCAGGGCGAGCACTGAAGCTTTCTTT
cdr3_aa: CAWRFRASTEAFF
clone_size: NA
v_call: TRBV30
d_call: NA
j_call: TRBJ1-1

cdr3_nt: TGCGCCAGCAGCCACCTAAAGACTGAAGAGCAGTTCTTC
cdr3_aa: CASSHLKTEEQFF
clone_size: once
v_call: TRBV4-1
d_call: NA
j_call: TRBJ2-1

cdr3_nt: TGTGCCAGTAGTCCCCCCCGTCGGCAGGGTATAGAGACCCAGTACTTC
cdr3_aa: CASSPPRRQGIETQYF
clone_size: NA
v_call: TRBV19
d_call: NA
j_call: TRBJ2-5

cdr3_nt: TGTGCCAGCAGCTTTAGTAACCGCTACGAGCAGTACTTC
cdr3_aa: CASSFSNRYEQYF
clone_size: NA
v_call: TRBV7-2
d_call: NA
j_call: TRBJ2-7

cdr3_nt: TGTGCCAGCAGCTTCCGTCAGACTCAAGAGACCCAGTACTTC
cdr3_aa: CASSFRQTQETQYF
clone_size: few
v_call: TRBV5-4
d_call: NA
j_call: TRBJ2-5

cdr3_nt: TGTGCCAGCTCACCGGACTACCTATACAATGAGCAGTTCTTC
cdr3_aa: CASSPDYLYNEQFF
clone_size: NA
v_call: TRBV18
d_call: NA
j_call: TRBJ2-1

cdr3_nt: TGTGCCAGCAGCTCAGACGGACGGGGATACGAGCAGTACTTC
cdr3_aa: CASSSDGRGYEQYF
clone_size: NA
v_call: TRBV7-2
d_call: NA
j_call: TRBJ2-7

cdr3_nt: TGTGCCAGTAGTCCTAAGCGGGAGTGGGGTACCAAAGAGACCCAGTACTTC
cdr3_aa: CASSPKREWGTKETQYF
clone_size: NA
v_call: TRBV19
d_call: TRBD2
j_call: TRBJ2-5

cdr3_nt: TGTGCCAGCAGCCAATCTAGCGGGGAGGTTGAGCAGTTCTTC
cdr3_aa: CASSQSSGEVEQFF
clone_size: NA
v_call: TRBV4-2
d_call: TRBD2
j_call: TRBJ2-1

cdr3_nt: TGTGCCAGCAGTCCGGGACTAGCGGGGGTGAGCACAGATACGCAGTATTTT
cdr3_aa: CASSPGLAGVSTDTQYF
clone_size: NA
v_call: TRBV27
d_call: TRBD2
j_call: TRBJ2-3

cdr3_nt: TGTGCCAGCAGGGAACCAATTTCCTCCTACAATGAGCAGTTCTTC
cdr3_aa: CASREPISSYNEQFF
clone_size: NA
v_call: TRBV6-6
d_call: NA
j_call: TRBJ2-1

cdr3_nt: TGTGCCAGCGGGGTCTGGGTAGAACAAGAGACCCAGTACTTC
cdr3_aa: CASGVWVEQETQYF
clone_size: NA
v_call: TRBV6-1
d_call: NA
j_call: TRBJ2-5

cdr3_nt: TGTGCCAGCATCGGACTCCCGGGGTCCCAGTACTTC
cdr3_aa: CASIGLPGSQYF
clone_size: few
v_call: TRBV2
d_call: NA
j_call: TRBJ2-5

cdr3_nt: TGTGCCAGCAGTGACCAATGGGGGGTAGGGACTGAAGCTTTCTTT
cdr3_aa: CASSDQWGVGTEAFF
clone_size: NA
v_call: TRBV6-1
d_call: NA
j_call: TRBJ1-1

cdr3_nt: TGTGCCAGCAGCGCAAGCGGGGGGGCGAACACCGGGGAGCTGTTTTTT
cdr3_aa: CASSASGGANTGELFF
clone_size: NA
v_call: TRBV9
d_call: TRBD2
j_call: TRBJ2-2

cdr3_nt: TGTGCCATCAGTGAGTCGGGTGGGACTTACGAGCAGTACTTC
cdr3_aa: CAISESGGTYEQYF
clone_size: once
v_call: TRBV10-3
d_call: NA
j_call: TRBJ2-7

cdr3_nt: TGCGCCAGCAGTCAAACTGGAGGGGCCCTAGCCAAAAACATTCAGTACTTC
cdr3_aa: CASSQTGGALAKNIQYF
clone_size: NA
v_call: TRBV10-2
d_call: NA
j_call: TRBJ2-4

cdr3_nt: TGTGCCAGCAGCTTGTACGGGAAAGTTCAGCCCCAGCATTTT
cdr3_aa: CASSLYGKVQPQHF
clone_size: NA
v_call: TRBV5-6
d_call: NA
j_call: TRBJ1-5

cdr3_nt: TGCGCCAGCAGCCAAGTCGGGACTACTGGAAACACCATATATTTT
cdr3_aa: CASSQVGTTGNTIYF
clone_size: NA
v_call: TRBV4-1
d_call: NA
j_call: TRBJ1-3

cdr3_nt: TGTGCCAGCAGAGAGGGGGATTCAGGGGGGCGTCGCACTGAAGCTTTCTTT
cdr3_aa: CASREGDSGGRRTEAFF
clone_size: NA
v_call: TRBV5-4
d_call: TRBD1
j_call: TRBJ1-1

cdr3_nt: TGTGCCAGCAGCTTCGAGGGTGTTGGCACTGAAGCTTTCTTT
cdr3_aa: CASSFEGVGTEAFF
clone_size: few
v_call: TRBV7-9
d_call: NA
j_call: TRBJ1-1

cdr3_nt: TGCGCCAGTTTAGAAACAGATACGCAGTATTTT
cdr3_aa: CASLETDTQYF
clone_size: NA
v_call: TRBV10-2
d_call: NA
j_call: TRBJ2-3

cdr3_nt: TGTGCCAGCTCAAGAGTAGGTGCTGGCGATACAGATACGCAGTATTTT
cdr3_aa: CASSRVGAGDTDTQYF
clone_size: NA
v_call: TRBV18
d_call: NA
j_call: TRBJ2-3

cdr3_nt: TGTGCCAGCAGCCAACAGGGGCGTGGGGCCAACGTCCTGACTTTC
cdr3_aa: CASSQQGRGANVLTF
clone_size: once
v_call: TRBV14
d_call: NA
j_call: TRBJ2-6

cdr3_nt: TGTGCCAGCAGTGTTTTGGGTTCAGGGTTCGGTGGCTATGGCTACACCTTC
cdr3_aa: CASSVLGSGFGGYGYTF
clone_size: few
v_call: TRBV2
d_call: NA
j_call: TRBJ1-2

cdr3_nt: TGTGCCATCAGTGAGTCGGCCCTTAAGAACACTGAAGCTTTCTTT
cdr3_aa: CAISESALKNTEAFF
clone_size: NA
v_call: TRBV10-3
d_call: NA
j_call: TRBJ1-1

cdr3_nt: TGTGCCAGCAGCTTAGTCTACGCCCCGACAGGAAACACCATATATTTT
cdr3_aa: CASSLVYAPTGNTIYF
clone_size: NA
v_call: TRBV7-8
d_call: NA
j_call: TRBJ1-3

cdr3_nt: TGCGCCAGCAGCCCGGGACCGACAGGGCACCAAGAGACCCAGTACTTC
cdr3_aa: CASSPGPTGHQETQYF
clone_size: NA
v_call: TRBV5-1
d_call: TRBD1
j_call: TRBJ2-5

cdr3_nt: TGTGCCAGCAGTTTTTTTGAAGAGATTTTGGATGGCTACACCTTC
cdr3_aa: CASSFFEEILDGYTF
clone_size: NA
v_call: TRBV28
d_call: NA
j_call: TRBJ1-2

cdr3_nt: TGTGCCAGCAGCTTTGGCCTTCAGCCCCAGCATTTT
cdr3_aa: CASSFGLQPQHF
clone_size: NA
v_call: TRBV5-6
d_call: NA
j_call: TRBJ1-5

cdr3_nt: TGTGCCAGCAGCTTAGCTCGGCTCTTCTATAATTCACCCCTCCACTTT
cdr3_aa: CASSLARLFYNSPLHF
clone_size: NA
v_call: TRBV7-4
d_call: NA
j_call: TRBJ1-6

cdr3_nt: TGTGCCTGGAGTGTTCGAGAGGGGGCGATTAGGGGCTACACCTTC
cdr3_aa: CAWSVREGAIRGYTF
clone_size: NA
v_call: TRBV30
d_call: TRBD1
j_call: TRBJ1-2

cdr3_nt: TGTGCCAGCAGCCAAGTCATTGGGCTCGAGCAGTACTTC
cdr3_aa: CASSQVIGLEQYF
clone_size: NA
v_call: TRBV14
d_call: NA
j_call: TRBJ2-7

cdr3_nt: TGCGCCAGCAGCCGGGACAGGGGGCGGGATGAGCAGTTCTTC
cdr3_aa: CASSRDRGRDEQFF
clone_size: once
v_call: TRBV5-1
d_call: TRBD1
j_call: TRBJ2-1

cdr3_nt: TGTGCCAGCAGCCCAGCGCCGGACAGGGGGCTTTGGGAGCAGTACTTC
cdr3_aa: CASSPAPDRGLWEQYF
clone_size: NA
v_call: TRBV5-8
d_call: TRBD1
j_call: TRBJ2-7

cdr3_nt: TGTGCTAGTGGTTTTCATGGGATCGACGAGCAGTACTTC
cdr3_aa: CASGFHGIDEQYF
clone_size: NA
v_call: TRBV12-5
d_call: NA
j_call: TRBJ2-7

cdr3_nt: TGTGCCAGCAAAAATATGGTCGGCTCTGGAAACACCATATATTTT
cdr3_aa: CASKNMVGSGNTIYF
clone_size: NA
v_call: TRBV6-1
d_call: NA
j_call: TRBJ1-3

cdr3_nt: TGTGCCTGGACTAGCGGGGGGCCTACGATTGGCACAGATACGCAGTATTTT
cdr3_aa: CAWTSGGPTIGTDTQYF
clone_size: NA
v_call: TRBV30
d_call: TRBD2
j_call: TRBJ2-3

cdr3_nt: TGCGCCAGCAGCCAAGGGACTAGCGGGGTAGAGACCCAGTACTTC
cdr3_aa: CASSQGTSGVETQYF
clone_size: NA
v_call: TRBV4-3
d_call: TRBD2
j_call: TRBJ2-5

cdr3_nt: TGCGCCAGCAGCTTGGACGGAGATAGCAATCAGCCCCAGCATTTT
cdr3_aa: CASSLDGDSNQPQHF
clone_size: NA
v_call: TRBV5-1
d_call: NA
j_call: TRBJ1-5

cdr3_nt: TGTGCCAGCTCACTACAACTAGCGCAATCTAGCACAGATACGCAGTATTTT
cdr3_aa: CASSLQLAQSSTDTQYF
clone_size: NA
v_call: TRBV18
d_call: TRBD2
j_call: TRBJ2-3

cdr3_nt: TGCGCCAGCAGCTCATCGACAGGGAACCCAGGTGGAGCTTTCTTT
cdr3_aa: CASSSSTGNPGGAFF
clone_size: NA
v_call: TRBV5-1
d_call: TRBD1
j_call: TRBJ1-1